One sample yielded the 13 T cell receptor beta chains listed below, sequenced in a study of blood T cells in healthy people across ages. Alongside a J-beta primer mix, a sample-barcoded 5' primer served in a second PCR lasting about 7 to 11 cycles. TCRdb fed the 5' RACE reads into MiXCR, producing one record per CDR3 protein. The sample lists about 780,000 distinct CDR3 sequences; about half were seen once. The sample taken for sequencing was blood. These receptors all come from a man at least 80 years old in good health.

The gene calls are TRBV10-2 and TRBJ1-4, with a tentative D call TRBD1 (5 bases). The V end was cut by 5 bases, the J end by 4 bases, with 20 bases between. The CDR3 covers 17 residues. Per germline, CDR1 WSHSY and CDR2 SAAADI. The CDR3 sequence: CASSSSWRGWDNEKLFF. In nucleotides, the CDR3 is TGCGCCAGCAGTTCCTCCTGGAGGGGTTGGGATAATGAAAAACTGTTTTTT.

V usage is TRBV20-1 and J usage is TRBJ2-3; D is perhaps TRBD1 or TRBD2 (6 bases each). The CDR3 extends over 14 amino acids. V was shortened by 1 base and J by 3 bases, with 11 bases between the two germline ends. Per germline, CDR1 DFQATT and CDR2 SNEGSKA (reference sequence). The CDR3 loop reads CSARVLGGTDTQYF. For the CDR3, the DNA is TGCAGTGCTAGAGTTTTAGGGGGGACAGATACGCAGTATTTT.

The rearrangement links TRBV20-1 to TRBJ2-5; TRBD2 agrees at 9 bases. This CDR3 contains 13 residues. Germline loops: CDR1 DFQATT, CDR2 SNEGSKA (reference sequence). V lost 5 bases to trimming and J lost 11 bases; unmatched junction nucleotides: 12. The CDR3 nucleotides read TGCAGTGCTCTTAGCGGGAGTTTCAATGAGCAGTACTTC. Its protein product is CSALSGSFNEQYF.

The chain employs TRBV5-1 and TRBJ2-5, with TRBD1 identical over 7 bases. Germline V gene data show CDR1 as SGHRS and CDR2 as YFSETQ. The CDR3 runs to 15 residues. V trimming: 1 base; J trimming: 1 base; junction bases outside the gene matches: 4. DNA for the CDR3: TGCGCCAGCAGCTTGTTAGGGGGCCGCCAAGAGACCCAGTACTTC. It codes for CASSLLGGRQETQYF.

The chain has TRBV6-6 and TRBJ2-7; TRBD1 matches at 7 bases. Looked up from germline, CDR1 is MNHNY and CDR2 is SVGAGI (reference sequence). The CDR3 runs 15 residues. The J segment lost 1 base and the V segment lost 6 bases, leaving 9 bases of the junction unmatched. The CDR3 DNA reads TGTGCCAGCAGGAACCGGGACAGTTCTTCCTACGAGCAGTACTTC. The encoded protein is CASRNRDSSSYEQYF.

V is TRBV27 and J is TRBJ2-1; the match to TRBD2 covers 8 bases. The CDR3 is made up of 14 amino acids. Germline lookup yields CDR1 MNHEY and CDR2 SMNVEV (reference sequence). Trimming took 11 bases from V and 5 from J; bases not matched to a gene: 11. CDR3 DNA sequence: TGTGCCTCTATGGGGCTAGCGGGTCACAATGAGCAGTTCTTC. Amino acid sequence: CASMGLAGHNEQFF.

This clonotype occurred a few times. CDR3 protein: CASSTEPGLRNEQFF. CDR3 bases: TGCGCCAGCAGCACAGAGCCGGGACTTCGAAATGAGCAGTTCTTC. The chain employs TRBV5-1 and TRBJ2-1; D possibly corresponds to TRBD2 (6 bases). The CDR3 covers 15 residues. CDR1 and CDR2 (germline): SGHRS, YFSETQ. Deletions cut 4 bases from V and 7 bases from J, with 18 bases between.

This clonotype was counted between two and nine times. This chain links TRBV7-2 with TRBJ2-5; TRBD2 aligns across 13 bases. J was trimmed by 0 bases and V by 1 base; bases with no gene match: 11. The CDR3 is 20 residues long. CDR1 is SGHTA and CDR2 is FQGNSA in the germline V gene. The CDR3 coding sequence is TGTGCCAGCAGCTTAGAGGCCCGGGGACTAGCGGGACACTACCAAGAGACCCAGTACTTC. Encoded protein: CASSLEARGLAGHYQETQYF.

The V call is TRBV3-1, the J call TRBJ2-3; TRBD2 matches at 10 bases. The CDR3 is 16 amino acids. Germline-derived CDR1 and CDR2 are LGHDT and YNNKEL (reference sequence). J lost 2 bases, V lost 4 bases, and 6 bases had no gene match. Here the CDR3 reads CASSRLLAGLTDTQYF. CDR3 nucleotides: TGTGCCAGCAGCCGTCTACTAGCGGGGCTCACAGATACGCAGTATTTT.

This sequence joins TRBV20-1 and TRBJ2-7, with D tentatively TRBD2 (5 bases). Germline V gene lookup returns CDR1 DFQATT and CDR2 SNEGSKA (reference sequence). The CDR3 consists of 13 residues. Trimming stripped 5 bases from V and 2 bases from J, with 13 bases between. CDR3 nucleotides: TGCAGTGCTGAAATGGGAGTGGCCTACGAGCAGTACTTC. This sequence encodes CSAEMGVAYEQYF.

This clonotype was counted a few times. The CDR3 DNA follows: TGTGCCAGCAGTCCCACCGGGACTTCCTACAATGAGCAGTACTTC. Residues: CASSPTGTSYNEQYF. The rearrangement links TRBV5-6 to TRBJ2-5; D is possibly TRBD2 (6 bases). Looked up from germline, CDR1 is SGHDT and CDR2 is YYEEEE. The V end lost 5 bases, the J end lost 11 bases, and 25 bases lay between the germline ends. This CDR3 is built from 15 residues. Variable domain in full (rest from reference TRBV5-6 and TRBJ2-5): DAGVTQSPTHLIKTRGQQVTLRCSPKSGHDTVSWYQQALGQGPQFIFQYYEEEERQRGNFPDRFSGHQFPNYSSELNVNALLLGDSALYLCASSPTGTSYNEQYFGPGTRLLVL.

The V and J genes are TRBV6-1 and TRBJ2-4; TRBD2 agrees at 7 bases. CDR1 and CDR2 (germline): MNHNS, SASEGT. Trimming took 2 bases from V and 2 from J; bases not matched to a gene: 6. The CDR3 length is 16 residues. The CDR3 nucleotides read TGTGCCAGCAGTGAATGGGGAGGGAGTTCCAAAAACATTCAGTACTTC. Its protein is CASSEWGGSSKNIQYF.

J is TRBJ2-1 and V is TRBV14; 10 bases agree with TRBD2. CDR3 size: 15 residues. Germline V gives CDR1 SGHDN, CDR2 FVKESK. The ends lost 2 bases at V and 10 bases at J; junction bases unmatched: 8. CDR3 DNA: TGTGCCAGCAGCCAAACCAGCGGGAGGGCCGGGGAGCAGTTCTTC. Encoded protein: CASSQTSGRAGEQFF. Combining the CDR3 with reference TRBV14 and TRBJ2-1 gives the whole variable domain EAGVTQFPSHSVIEKGQTVTLRCDPISGHDNLYWYRRVMGKEIKFLLHFVKESKQDESGMPNNRFLAERTGGTYSTLKVQPAELEDSGVYFCASSQTSGRAGEQFFGPGTRLTVL.